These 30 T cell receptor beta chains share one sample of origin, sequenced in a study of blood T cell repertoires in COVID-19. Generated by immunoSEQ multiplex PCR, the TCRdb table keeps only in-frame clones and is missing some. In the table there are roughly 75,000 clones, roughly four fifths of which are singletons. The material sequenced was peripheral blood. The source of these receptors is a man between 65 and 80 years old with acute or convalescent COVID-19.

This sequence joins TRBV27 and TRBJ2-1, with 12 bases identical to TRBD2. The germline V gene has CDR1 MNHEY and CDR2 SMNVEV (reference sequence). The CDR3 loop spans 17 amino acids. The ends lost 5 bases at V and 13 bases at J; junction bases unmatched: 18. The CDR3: CASSPSFRLAGELSQFF. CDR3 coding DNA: TGTGCCAGCAGTCCTTCATTCCGACTAGCGGGAGAATTGAGTCAGTTCTTC.

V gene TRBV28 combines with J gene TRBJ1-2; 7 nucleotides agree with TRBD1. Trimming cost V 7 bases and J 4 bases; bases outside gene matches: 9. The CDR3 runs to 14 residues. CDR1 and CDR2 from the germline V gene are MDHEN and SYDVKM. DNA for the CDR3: TGTGCCAGCACCCTTAGCCGGGACAGCTATGGCTACACCTTC. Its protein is CASTLSRDSYGYTF.

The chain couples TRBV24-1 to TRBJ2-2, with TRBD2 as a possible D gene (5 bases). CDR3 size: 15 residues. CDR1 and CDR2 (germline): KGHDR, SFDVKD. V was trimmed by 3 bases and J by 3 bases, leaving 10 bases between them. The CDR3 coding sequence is TGTGCCACCAGTGATCCGGGGAAGGACACCGGGGAGCTGTTTTTT. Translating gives CATSDPGKDTGELFF.

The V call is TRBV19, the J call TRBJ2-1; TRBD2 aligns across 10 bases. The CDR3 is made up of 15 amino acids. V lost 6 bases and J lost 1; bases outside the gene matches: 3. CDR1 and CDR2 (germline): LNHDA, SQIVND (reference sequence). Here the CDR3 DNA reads TGTGCCAGTAGCCAGCGGGAGGGGTCCTACAATGAGCAGTTCTTC. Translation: CASSQREGSYNEQFF.

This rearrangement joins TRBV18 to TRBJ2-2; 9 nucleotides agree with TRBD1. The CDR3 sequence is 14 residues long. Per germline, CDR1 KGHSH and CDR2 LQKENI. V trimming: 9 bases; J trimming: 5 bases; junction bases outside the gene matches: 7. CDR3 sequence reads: CASLPGQGTGELFF. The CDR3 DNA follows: TGTGCCAGTCTACCGGGACAGGGAACCGGGGAGCTGTTTTTT.

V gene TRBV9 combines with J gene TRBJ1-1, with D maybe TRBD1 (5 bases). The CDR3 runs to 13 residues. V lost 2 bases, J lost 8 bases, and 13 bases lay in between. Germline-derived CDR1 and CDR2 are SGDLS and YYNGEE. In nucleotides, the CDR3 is TGTGCCAGCAGCGTCAGGGCGGGGGTCGAAGCTTTCTTT. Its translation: CASSVRAGVEAFF.

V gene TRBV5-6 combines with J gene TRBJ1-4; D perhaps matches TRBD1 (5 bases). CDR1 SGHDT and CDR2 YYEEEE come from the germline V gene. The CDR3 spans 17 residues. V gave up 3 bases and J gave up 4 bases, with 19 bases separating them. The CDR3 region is CASSSRPPGVHNEKLFF. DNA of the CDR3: TGTGCCAGCAGCTCGCGGCCCCCGGGGGTCCATAATGAAAAACTGTTTTTT.

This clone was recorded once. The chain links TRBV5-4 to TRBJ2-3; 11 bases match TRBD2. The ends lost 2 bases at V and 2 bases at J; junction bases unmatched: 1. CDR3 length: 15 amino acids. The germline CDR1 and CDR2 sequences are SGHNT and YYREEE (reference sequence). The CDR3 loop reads CASSLLAGVTDTQYF. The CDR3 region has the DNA TGTGCCAGCAGCTTACTAGCGGGAGTCACAGATACGCAGTATTTT.

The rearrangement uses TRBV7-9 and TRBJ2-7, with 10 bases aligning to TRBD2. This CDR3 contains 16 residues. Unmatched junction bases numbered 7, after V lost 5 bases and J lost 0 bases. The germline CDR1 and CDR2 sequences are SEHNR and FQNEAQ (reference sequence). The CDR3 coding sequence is TGTGCCAGCAGCCTTGGCAGCGGGAGGGCCTCCTACGAGCAGTACTTC. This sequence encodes CASSLGSGRASYEQYF.

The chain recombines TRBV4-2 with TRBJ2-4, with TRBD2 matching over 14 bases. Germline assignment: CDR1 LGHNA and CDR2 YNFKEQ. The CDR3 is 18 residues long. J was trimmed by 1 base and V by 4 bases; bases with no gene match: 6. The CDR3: CASSPGLAGVTAKNIQYF. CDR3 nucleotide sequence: TGTGCCAGCAGCCCGGGACTAGCGGGAGTAACGGCCAAAAACATTCAGTACTTC.

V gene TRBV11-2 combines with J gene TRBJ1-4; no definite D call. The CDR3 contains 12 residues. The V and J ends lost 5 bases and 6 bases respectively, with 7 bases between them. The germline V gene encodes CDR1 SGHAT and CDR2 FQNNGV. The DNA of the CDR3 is TGTGCCAGCAGCCGCGCGGATGAAAAACTGTTTTTT. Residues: CASSRADEKLFF.

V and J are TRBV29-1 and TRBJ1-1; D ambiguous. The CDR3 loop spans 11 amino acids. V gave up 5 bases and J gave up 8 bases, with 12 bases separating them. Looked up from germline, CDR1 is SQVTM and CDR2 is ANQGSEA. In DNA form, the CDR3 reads TGCAGCGTTTCAAACGCGGGGGAAGCTTTCTTT. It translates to CSVSNAGEAFF. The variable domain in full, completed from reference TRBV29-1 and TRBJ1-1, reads SAVISQKPSRDICQRGTSLTIQCQVDSQVTMMFWYRQQPGQSLTLIATANQGSEATYESGFVIDKFPISRPNLTFSTLTVSNMSPEDSSIYLCSVSNAGEAFFGQGTRLTVV.

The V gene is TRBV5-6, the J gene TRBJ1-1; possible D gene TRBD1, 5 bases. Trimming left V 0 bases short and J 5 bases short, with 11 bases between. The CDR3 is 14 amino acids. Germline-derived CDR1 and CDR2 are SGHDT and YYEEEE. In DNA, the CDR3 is TGTGCCAGCAGCTTGGTAACTCGGGGGACTGAAGCTTTCTTT. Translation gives CASSLVTRGTEAFF. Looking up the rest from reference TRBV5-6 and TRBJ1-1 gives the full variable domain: DAGVTQSPTHLIKTRGQQVTLRCSPKSGHDTVSWYQQALGQGPQFIFQYYEEEERQRGNFPDRFSGHQFPNYSSELNVNALLLGDSALYLCASSLVTRGTEAFFGQGTRLTVV.

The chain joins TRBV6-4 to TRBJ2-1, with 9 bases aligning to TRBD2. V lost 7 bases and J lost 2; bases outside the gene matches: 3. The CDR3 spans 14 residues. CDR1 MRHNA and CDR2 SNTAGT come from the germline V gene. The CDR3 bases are TGTGCCAGCAAGCGGGAGGTGACCTACAATGAGCAGTTCTTC. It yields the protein CASKREVTYNEQFF.

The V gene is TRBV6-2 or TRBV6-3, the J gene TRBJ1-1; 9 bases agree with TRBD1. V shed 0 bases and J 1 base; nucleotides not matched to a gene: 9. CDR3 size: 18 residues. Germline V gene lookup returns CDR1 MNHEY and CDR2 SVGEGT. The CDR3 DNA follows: TGTGCCAGCAGTTACTCCACCGGGACAGGGACTTGGAACACTGAAGCTTTCTTT. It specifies CASSYSTGTGTWNTEAFF.

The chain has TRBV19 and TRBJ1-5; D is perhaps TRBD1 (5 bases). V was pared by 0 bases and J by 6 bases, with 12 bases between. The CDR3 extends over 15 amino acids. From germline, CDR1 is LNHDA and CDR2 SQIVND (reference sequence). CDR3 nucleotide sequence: TGTGCCAGTAGTATAGACAGACAGCTACGTCAGCCCCAGCATTTT. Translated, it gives CASSIDRQLRQPQHF.

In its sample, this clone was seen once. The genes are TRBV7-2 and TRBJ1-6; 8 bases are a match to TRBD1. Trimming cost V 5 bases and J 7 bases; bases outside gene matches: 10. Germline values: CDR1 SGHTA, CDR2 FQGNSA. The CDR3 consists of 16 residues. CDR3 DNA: TGTGCCAGCAGCACTGACAGGGGAAGTATCAATTCACCCCTCCACTTT. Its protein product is CASSTDRGSINSPLHF.

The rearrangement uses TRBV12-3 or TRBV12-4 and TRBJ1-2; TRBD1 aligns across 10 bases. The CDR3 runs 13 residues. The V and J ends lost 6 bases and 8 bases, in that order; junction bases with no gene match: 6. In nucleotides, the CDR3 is TGTGCCAGCAGCCTGGGGACAGGGGACGGCTACACCTTC. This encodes CASSLGTGDGYTF.

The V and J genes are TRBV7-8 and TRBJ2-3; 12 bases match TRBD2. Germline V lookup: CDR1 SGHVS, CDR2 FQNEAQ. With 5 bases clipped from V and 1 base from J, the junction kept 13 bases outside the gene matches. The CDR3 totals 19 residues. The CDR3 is CASSLVWQTSGSGTDTQYF. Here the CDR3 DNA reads TGTGCCAGCAGCCTAGTCTGGCAGACTAGCGGGAGCGGCACAGATACGCAGTATTTT.

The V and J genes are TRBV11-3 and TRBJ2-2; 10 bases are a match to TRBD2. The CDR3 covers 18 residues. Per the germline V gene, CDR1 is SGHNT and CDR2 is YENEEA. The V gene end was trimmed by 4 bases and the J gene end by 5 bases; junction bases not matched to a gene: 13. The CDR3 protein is CASSSGQIAGGGTGELFF. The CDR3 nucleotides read TGTGCCAGCAGCTCTGGACAAATAGCGGGAGGAGGGACCGGGGAGCTGTTTTTT.

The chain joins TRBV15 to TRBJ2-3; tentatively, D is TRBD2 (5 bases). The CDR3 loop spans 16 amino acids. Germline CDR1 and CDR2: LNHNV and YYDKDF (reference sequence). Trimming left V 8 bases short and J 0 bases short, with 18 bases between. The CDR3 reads CATSPGSVLSTDTQYF. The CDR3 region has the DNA TGTGCCACCTCCCCTGGTAGCGTCTTAAGCACAGATACGCAGTATTTT.

DNA for the CDR3: TGTGCCAGCAGTTTAGGGGCCAGAGCGCAGTACTTC. It translates to CASSLGARAQYF. The chain carries TRBV28 and TRBJ2-7; D may be TRBD1 (5 bases). CDR3 length: 12 amino acids. Germline CDR1 is MDHEN and CDR2 is SYDVKM. V was cut by 2 bases and J by 9 bases, with 11 bases left in between.

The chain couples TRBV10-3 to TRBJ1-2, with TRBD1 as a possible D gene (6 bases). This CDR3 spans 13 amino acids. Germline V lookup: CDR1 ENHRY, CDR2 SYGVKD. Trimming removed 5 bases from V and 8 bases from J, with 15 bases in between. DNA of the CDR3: TGTGCCATCAGTCGGACAGACGTGAGGGGCTACACCTTC. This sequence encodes CAISRTDVRGYTF.

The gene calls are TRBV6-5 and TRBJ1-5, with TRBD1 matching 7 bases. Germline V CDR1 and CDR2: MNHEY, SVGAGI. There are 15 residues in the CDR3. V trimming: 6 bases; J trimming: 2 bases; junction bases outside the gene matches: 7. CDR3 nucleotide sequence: TGTGCCAGCAGGGTGGAGGGGGCAGGCAATCAGCCCCAGCATTTT. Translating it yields CASRVEGAGNQPQHF.

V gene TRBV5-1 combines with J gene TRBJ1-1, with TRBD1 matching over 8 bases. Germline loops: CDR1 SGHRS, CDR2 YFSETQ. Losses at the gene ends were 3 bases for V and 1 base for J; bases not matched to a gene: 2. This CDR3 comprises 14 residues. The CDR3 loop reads CASSSGTGNTEAFF. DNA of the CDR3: TGCGCCAGCAGCTCGGGGACAGGGAACACTGAAGCTTTCTTT.

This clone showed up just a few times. The CDR3 DNA follows: TGTGCCAGCAGGCCAGGGGGCATGAACACTGAAGCTTTCTTT. Protein product: CASRPGGMNTEAFF. The chain joins TRBV7-9 to TRBJ1-1; 8 nucleotides agree with TRBD1. V shed 6 bases, J shed 0 bases, and the junction held 3 bases outside the gene matches. Germline CDR1 reads SEHNR; CDR2 reads FQNEAQ (reference sequence). CDR3 length equals 14 residues.

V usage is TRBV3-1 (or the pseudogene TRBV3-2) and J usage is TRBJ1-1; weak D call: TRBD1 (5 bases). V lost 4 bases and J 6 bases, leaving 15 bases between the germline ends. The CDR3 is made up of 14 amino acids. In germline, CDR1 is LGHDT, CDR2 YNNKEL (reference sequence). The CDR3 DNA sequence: TGTGCCAGCAGCCGAGTGGCGGGGGAGTCTGAAGCTTTCTTT. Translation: CASSRVAGESEAFF.

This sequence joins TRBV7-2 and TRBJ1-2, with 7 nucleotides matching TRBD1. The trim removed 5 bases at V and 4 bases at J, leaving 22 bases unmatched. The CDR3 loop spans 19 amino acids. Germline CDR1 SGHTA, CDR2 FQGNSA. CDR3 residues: CASSPVGRTGRPNPYGYTF. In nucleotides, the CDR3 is TGTGCCAGCAGCCCCGTGGGCCGGACAGGCCGCCCAAACCCCTATGGCTACACCTTC.

The CDR3 bases are TGTGCCAGCTCACAAACGGGACAGTCCTCTAACTATGGCTACACCTTC. Protein sequence: CASSQTGQSSNYGYTF. The chain links TRBV18 to TRBJ1-2, with 7 positions matching TRBD1. This CDR3 is built from 16 residues. Germline-derived CDR1 and CDR2 are KGHSH and LQKENI. After removal of 4 bases from V and 0 bases from J, the junction contained 8 bases not matched to a gene.

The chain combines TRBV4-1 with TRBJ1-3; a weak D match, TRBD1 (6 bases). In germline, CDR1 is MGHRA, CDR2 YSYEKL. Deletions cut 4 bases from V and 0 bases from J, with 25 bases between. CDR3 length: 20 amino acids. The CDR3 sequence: CASSLADRSNPLSSGNTIYF. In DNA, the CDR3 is TGCGCCAGCAGCCTCGCCGACAGGTCGAATCCATTGTCCTCTGGAAACACCATATATTTT.